Included here is one TCR beta chain sequence, with context. No antigen is known for it. This sample was included in a study of cytomegalovirus exposure and HLA in healthy donors. Study results and caveats: CMV serostatus alone was available as immune exposure information.

13 Jbeta primers and 60 Vbeta primers were used for the PCR. Sequenced by immunoSEQ multiplex PCR; TCRdb stores in-frame clones only, minus some. The profile shows around 160,000 clones, roughly 79% of them singletons. V was trimmed by 3 bases and J by 2 bases, leaving 10 bases between them. The CDR3 covers 15 residues. CDR1 and CDR2 (germline): SEHNR, FQNEAQ (reference sequence). The sequence was collected from a man between 18 and 35 years old in good health and CMV-seropositive. The sequenced sample was PBMCs. J is TRBJ1-4 and V is TRBV7-9, with D tentatively TRBD1 (6 bases). CDR3 sequence: CASSFDRSTNEKLFF. In nucleotides, the CDR3 is TGTGCCAGCAGCTTTGACAGGAGCACTAATGAAAAACTGTTTTTT.